This entry lists 32 T cell receptor beta chains sequenced from one sample in a study of blood T cells in healthy people across ages. Sample-barcoded 5' priming and a J-beta primer mix drove a second PCR of roughly 7 to 11 cycles. TCRdb ran MiXCR on the 5' RACE reads and lists one entry per CDR3 protein. The sample holds about 800,000 distinct CDR3 sequences, around 25% seen once. This same sample was also part of a study on T cells of mothers and their children.

Input material: blood. The receptor set was obtained from a boy aged 10-17 years in good health.

This chain joins TRBV28 and TRBJ1-5; possibly TRBD1 for D (6 bases). This CDR3 has 19 amino acids. V was shortened by 6 bases and J by 1 base, with 25 bases between the two germline ends. Per germline, CDR1 MDHEN and CDR2 SYDVKM. CDR3 bases: TGTGCCAGCAGATACGTCACAGGGCAAAGGGGAACAAGCAATCAGCCCCAGCATTTT. This sequence encodes CASRYVTGQRGTSNQPQHF.

This clonotype came up once. The chain employs TRBV7-2 and TRBJ2-5; D is ambiguous. The J call may be faulty, since TRBJ2-7 better matches the DNA end. CDR1 SGHTA and CDR2 FQGNSA come from the germline V gene. The CDR3 length is 15 residues. CDR3: CASSLQPIYSYEQYF. CDR3 sequence (DNA): TGTGCCAGCAGCTTACAGCCCATATACTCCTACGAGCAGTACTTC.

The J gene is TRBJ2-7, the V gene TRBV28, with TRBD1 identical over 8 bases. CDR3 length equals 14 residues. CDR1 and CDR2 (germline): MDHEN, SYDVKM. V was pared by 2 bases and J by 5 bases, with 5 bases of the junction left unmatched. CDR3 bases: TGTGCCAGCAGTTTAGTGGACAGGGCCCACGAGCAGTACTTC. Translated, it gives CASSLVDRAHEQYF.

The chain combines TRBV20-1 with TRBJ1-2, with unresolved D. The CDR3 runs 15 residues. V lost 2 bases, J lost 7 bases, and 20 bases lay in between. Germline CDR1 and CDR2: DFQATT and SNEGSKA (reference sequence). Here the CDR3 reads CSARRIGEMAPGYTF. The CDR3 DNA reads TGCAGTGCTAGAAGGATCGGGGAAATGGCGCCTGGCTACACCTTC.

This chain connects TRBV4-3 to TRBJ2-6; D is perhaps TRBD1 (6 bases). There are 19 residues in the CDR3. Trimming removed 3 bases from V and 2 bases from J, with 20 bases in between. Germline assignment: CDR1 LGHNA and CDR2 YSLEER. The DNA for the CDR3 is TGCGCCAGCAGCCAGGGGGTCCCGGGACAATCTACTGGGGCCAACGTCCTGACTTTC. The encoded protein is CASSQGVPGQSTGANVLTF.

This clonotype was seen many times. This chain uses TRBV5-4 with TRBJ2-3; D ambiguous. The germline V and J ends were trimmed by 4 bases and 1 base, with 4 bases remaining between them. The CDR3 loop spans 12 amino acids. From germline, CDR1 is SGHNT and CDR2 YYREEE (reference sequence). The CDR3 nucleotides are TGTGCCAGCAGCGGACGCACAGATACGCAGTATTTT. It encodes CASSGRTDTQYF.

This clonotype was seen a few times. The rearrangement joins TRBV11-2 to TRBJ2-2; D possibly matches TRBD1 or TRBD2 (5 bases each). V lost 5 bases and J 0 bases, leaving 22 bases between the germline ends. Per the germline V gene, CDR1 is SGHAT and CDR2 is FQNNGV. The CDR3 has 19 amino acids. DNA for the CDR3: TGTGCCAGCAGCCTTCCCGGTGGGGTGAGGGGCTCGAACACCGGGGAGCTGTTTTTT. This sequence encodes CASSLPGGVRGSNTGELFF.

This clonotype was seen a few times. J is TRBJ2-5 and V is TRBV7-9; 7 bases map to TRBD2. Gene TRBJ2-7 matches the end of the DNA better, so the J call may be wrong. Germline assignment: CDR1 SEHNR and CDR2 FQNEAQ (reference sequence). The CDR3 covers 13 residues. This CDR3 is CASSSAGYYEQYF. The CDR3, as DNA: TGTGCCAGCAGCTCAGCGGGGTACTACGAGCAGTACTTC.

The chain links TRBV7-3 to TRBJ1-1; 7 bases fit TRBD1. The germline V gene encodes CDR1 SGHTA and CDR2 FQGTGA. V shed 2 bases and J 5 bases; nucleotides not matched to a gene: 11. The length of the CDR3 is 16 residues. The DNA for the CDR3 is TGTGCCAGCAGCTTATCGCCGGCAGGGGGTGGAACTGAAGCTTTCTTT. It translates to CASSLSPAGGGTEAFF.

This clonotype was observed a few times. This sequence joins TRBV15 and TRBJ1-4, with D possibly matching TRBD1 (5 bases). The germline V gene encodes CDR1 LNHNV and CDR2 YYDKDF (reference sequence). CDR3 length: 16 residues. V was pared by 0 bases and J by 3 bases, with 11 bases between. The CDR3 region is CATSRDREGPNEKLFF. The CDR3 bases are TGTGCCACCAGCAGAGATCGGGAGGGGCCTAATGAAAAACTGTTTTTT.

The chain recombines TRBV19 with TRBJ2-6; 9 bases are shared with TRBD1. Germline-derived CDR1 and CDR2 are LNHDA and SQIVND (reference sequence). The CDR3 consists of 15 residues. The ends lost 3 bases at V and 7 bases at J; junction bases unmatched: 4. This CDR3 reads CASSIPGQGANVLTF. CDR3 sequence (DNA): TGTGCCAGTAGTATCCCGGGACAGGGCGCCAACGTCCTGACTTTC.

This clonotype has a handful of counts. J is TRBJ2-1 and V is TRBV15, with 10 nucleotides matching TRBD2. In germline, CDR1 is LNHNV, CDR2 YYDKDF (reference sequence). The CDR3 has 16 residues. The V and J ends lost 8 bases and 7 bases, in that order; junction bases with no gene match: 14. Here the CDR3 DNA reads TGTGCCACCCGGCAGGGGGGTAGCGGGAGGCAGAATGAGCAGTTCTTC. Amino acids: CATRQGGSGRQNEQFF. The full variable domain, completed using reference TRBV15 and TRBJ2-1, is DAMVIQNPRYQVTQFGKPVTLSCSQTLNHNVMYWYQQKSSQAPKLLFHYYDKDFNNEADTPDNFQSRRPNTSFCFLDIRSPGLGDTAMYLCATRQGGSGRQNEQFFGPGTRLTVL.

The rearrangement links TRBV7-6 to TRBJ2-3; D is ambiguous. The DNA end is more similar to TRBJ1-5, so the J call may be wrong. Germline V gives CDR1 SGHVS, CDR2 FNYEAQ. CDR3 size: 13 residues. The CDR3 protein is CASSPSQKDTQHF. Written as DNA, the CDR3 is TGTGCCAGCAGCCCTAGCCAAAAAGATACGCAGCATTTT.

This clonotype has more than one count but fewer than ten. This sequence joins TRBV6-1 and TRBJ1-1; D possibly corresponds to TRBD1 (5 bases). CDR1 and CDR2 from the germline V gene are MNHNS and SASEGT. Trimming took off 1 base at V and 3 bases at J, with 15 bases between the two ends. There are 16 residues in the CDR3. The CDR3 DNA reads as TGTGCCAGCAGTGAAGGGGGACCAATCGGTTACACTGAAGCTTTCTTT. It specifies CASSEGGPIGYTEAFF.

This clonotype was seen a handful of times. The chain has TRBV10-2 and TRBJ1-1, with a weak D call TRBD1 (5 bases). Deletions cut 0 bases from V and 5 bases from J, with 10 bases between. Germline V gene sequence: CDR1 WSHSY, CDR2 SAAADI. The length of the CDR3 is 14 residues. Here the CDR3 DNA reads TGCGCCAGCAGTGAGTCGGGGGTAGTAACTGAAGCTTTCTTT. Amino acids: CASSESGVVTEAFF.

The rearrangement joins TRBV7-2 to TRBJ2-1, with 9 bases fitting TRBD2. J was trimmed by 0 bases and V by 7 bases; bases with no gene match: 7. CDR1 and CDR2 from the germline V gene are SGHTA and FQGNSA. There are 16 residues in the CDR3. CDR3 loop: CASTLAGTSSYNEQFF. CDR3 bases: TGTGCCAGCACCCTAGCGGGGACAAGCTCCTACAATGAGCAGTTCTTC.

This clonotype occurred a few times. The chain employs TRBV10-3 and TRBJ1-2; D remains unclear. V lost 0 bases and J 4 bases, leaving 12 bases between the germline ends. There are 15 residues in the CDR3. The germline gives CDR1 ENHRY, CDR2 SYGVKD. For the CDR3, the DNA is TGTGCCATCAGTGAGTCGGGAGTCGGATCCTATGGCTACACCTTC. This translates into CAISESGVGSYGYTF.

The sample holds a few counts of this clonotype. The rearrangement joins TRBV28 to TRBJ1-2; 8 positions match TRBD1. Per germline, CDR1 MDHEN and CDR2 SYDVKM. CDR3 length equals 14 residues. Germline trimming cut 3 bases from V and 4 bases from J; bases unmatched to any gene: 4. CDR3 amino acids: CASSLGDRRYGYTF. CDR3 sequence (DNA): TGTGCCAGCAGTTTGGGGGACAGGCGCTATGGCTACACCTTC.

This chain links TRBV20-1 with TRBJ2-7; 11 nucleotides match TRBD2. Germline V gives CDR1 DFQATT, CDR2 SNEGSKA (reference sequence). CDR3 length: 14 amino acids. The V and J ends lost 5 bases and 7 bases, in that order; junction bases with no gene match: 10. The CDR3 DNA reads as TGCAGTGCTCTGGATAGCGGGGGGGCCCGGGAGCAGTACTTC. Encoded protein: CSALDSGGAREQYF.

The V call is TRBV6-2 or TRBV6-3, the J call TRBJ2-6; 9 bases are shared with TRBD1. CDR1 and CDR2 (germline): MNHEY, SVGEGT. The CDR3 has 18 residues. J gave up 0 bases and V 5 bases, and 8 bases lay outside the gene matches. The CDR3 region has the DNA TGTGCCAGCAGTATCGGACAGGGGAAGGGCTCTGGGGCCAACGTCCTGACTTTC. This gives the protein CASSIGQGKGSGANVLTF.

This clonotype was found a few times. The J gene is TRBJ2-5, the V gene TRBV5-1; TRBD2 agrees at 13 bases. Near its end, the DNA agrees better with TRBJ2-1, so the J call may be wrong. This CDR3 is 15 amino acids long. The germline CDR1 and CDR2 sequences are SGHRS and YFSETQ. The CDR3 nucleotides read TGCGCCAGCAGCTGGACTAGCGGGAGCGTCAATGAGCAGTTCTTC. Protein product: CASSWTSGSVNEQFF.

This clonotype has at least ten counts. This chain links TRBV4-3 with TRBJ1-1; D is ambiguous. Germline assignment: CDR1 LGHNA and CDR2 YSLEER. V was clipped by 1 base and J by 1 base, with 7 bases between them. This CDR3 region has 14 residues. CDR3 in DNA: TGCGCCAGCAGCCAAGGGGCGGGGAACACTGAAGCTTTCTTT. It yields the protein CASSQGAGNTEAFF.

The V call is TRBV13, the J call TRBJ2-1; 11 bases agree with TRBD2. The germline V gene encodes CDR1 PRHDT and CDR2 FYEKMQ (reference sequence). Trimming removed 2 bases from V and 6 bases from J; junction bases left unmatched: 3. The length of the CDR3 is 15 residues. The CDR3 DNA sequence: TGTGCCAGCAGCTTAATACTAGCGGGAGCCAATGAGCAGTTCTTC. This encodes CASSLILAGANEQFF.

This clonotype was seen only a few times. The chain carries TRBV7-9 and TRBJ2-3, with 9 bases that match TRBD1. The trim removed 6 bases at V and 0 bases at J, leaving 10 bases unmatched. CDR3 length: 17 amino acids. Germline assignment: CDR1 SEHNR and CDR2 FQNEAQ (reference sequence). The CDR3 bases are TGTGCCAGCAGAGAAAACCGGGACAGGGCTAGCACAGATACGCAGTATTTT. The encoded protein is CASRENRDRASTDTQYF.

This clonotype turned up a few times. The V call is TRBV27, the J call TRBJ1-4, with 8 bases lining up with TRBD1. This CDR3 spans 14 amino acids. The V gene end was trimmed by 2 bases and the J gene end by 8 bases; junction bases not matched to a gene: 4. CDR1 MNHEY and CDR2 SMNVEV come from the germline V gene (reference sequence). The CDR3 spells CASSLMGQEEKLFF. The CDR3 DNA is TGTGCCAGCAGTTTAATGGGACAGGAGGAAAAACTGTTTTTT.

This clonotype has only a few counts. The gene calls are TRBV6-5 and TRBJ2-5; 10 bases are a match to TRBD1. The V and J ends lost 6 bases and 5 bases, in that order; junction bases with no gene match: 9. CDR1 and CDR2 from the germline V gene are MNHEY and SVGAGI. The CDR3 runs to 15 residues. CDR3 nucleotide sequence: TGTGCCAGCAGATCTGACAGGGGGCGAGAGGAGACCCAGTACTTC. Protein sequence: CASRSDRGREETQYF.

This clonotype has just a few counts. V usage is TRBV6-6 and J usage is TRBJ2-5; 11 positions match TRBD2. The J call is uncertain, as TRBJ2-7 better fits the DNA end. This CDR3 contains 14 residues. Looked up from germline, CDR1 is MNHNY and CDR2 is SVGAGI (reference sequence). The CDR3 spells CASDTSGSGYEQYF. The CDR3 DNA reads TGTGCCAGCGATACTAGCGGGAGCGGCTACGAGCAGTACTTC.

This clonotype turned up a few times. Here the CDR3 reads CASSSRTSGSYNEQFF. Here the CDR3 DNA reads TGTGCCAGCAGCTCGCGGACTAGCGGGTCCTACAATGAGCAGTTCTTC. V is TRBV14 and J is TRBJ2-1, with TRBD2 identical over 11 bases. The ends lost 5 bases at V and 1 base at J; junction bases unmatched: 4. This CDR3 contains 16 residues. The V gene's germline CDR1 is SGHDN and CDR2 FVKESK.

This clonotype was recorded a few times. Mismatch with germline at one junction end may stem from a read error. The V call is TRBV28, the J call TRBJ1-1; D is ambiguous. Germline V gives CDR1 MDHEN, CDR2 SYDVKM. This CDR3 region has 13 residues. In DNA, the CDR3 is TGTGCCGGCAGTTACGGGGTGAACACTGAAGCTTTCTTT. Protein product: CAGSYGVNTEAFF.

This clonotype occurred once. A junction end diverges from the germline sequence, so it may reflect a read error. V gene TRBV5-1 combines with J gene TRBJ1-6; no firm D call. This CDR3 contains 15 residues. Germline loops: CDR1 SGHRS, CDR2 YFSETQ. For the CDR3, the DNA is TGCGCCAGCAGCCTGGTAGCAGGCGGGCGGGCACCTCTCCACTTT. This codes for CASSLVAGGRAPLHF.

V gene TRBV12-3 or TRBV12-4 combines with J gene TRBJ1-4; 7 bases map to TRBD1. Losses at the gene ends were 7 bases for V and 6 bases for J; bases not matched to a gene: 5. The CDR3 loop spans 13 amino acids. This chain's CDR3 is CASTGTEYEKLFF. In DNA form, the CDR3 reads TGTGCCAGCACCGGGACAGAGTATGAAAAACTGTTTTTT.

This chain joins TRBV29-1 and TRBJ2-5; 7 bases agree with TRBD1. The DNA end is more similar to TRBJ2-1, so the J call may be wrong. Germline V CDR1 and CDR2: SQVTM, ANQGSEA. This CDR3 has 14 amino acids. The CDR3 bases are TGCAGCGCCCATGAGAGGGGGCGCGTCAATGAGCAGTTCTTC. Translating gives CSAHERGRVNEQFF.